Below are 20 T cell receptor beta chains sequenced from a single sample in a study of blood T cell repertoires in COVID-19. Sequencing was performed with immunoSEQ multiplex PCR; in TCRdb, only in-frame clones are kept and a portion is missing. The table lists around 160,000 clones, 88% of them singletons. Sequenced: PBMCs or T cells enriched from blood (not recorded which). These receptors were collected from a woman under 40 with acute COVID-19.

The V and J genes are TRBV5-5 and TRBJ1-3, with D hard to call. V lost 3 bases and J 9 bases, leaving 16 bases between the germline ends. This CDR3 region has 14 residues. Germline V gene lookup returns CDR1 SGHKS and CDR2 YYEKEE (reference sequence). The CDR3 loop reads CASSSSPDGSTIYF. CDR3 DNA: TGTGCCAGCAGCTCGAGCCCGGACGGGAGCACCATATATTTT.

J is TRBJ2-1 and V is TRBV11-2, with a tentative D call TRBD2 (6 bases). V lost 1 base, J lost 5 bases, and 18 bases lay in between. This CDR3 is 17 amino acids long. Germline V CDR1 and CDR2: SGHAT, FQNNGV. In DNA, the CDR3 is TGTGCCAGCAGCTTAGCTCACGGGGTAGCGGTAAACAATGAGCAGTTCTTC. This gives the protein CASSLAHGVAVNNEQFF.

This sequence joins TRBV29-1 and TRBJ2-7, with 7 bases matching TRBD2. This CDR3 is built from 12 residues. Trimming cost V 6 bases and J 5 bases; bases outside gene matches: 7. Germline V lookup: CDR1 SQVTM, CDR2 ANQGSEA. The chain's CDR3 is CSVRRGLHEQYF. The CDR3 nucleotides read TGCAGCGTACGCCGGGGACTACACGAGCAGTACTTC.

The gene calls are TRBV4-3 and TRBJ2-1; TRBD2 matches 13 bases. V shed 0 bases, J shed 4 bases, and the junction held 6 bases outside the gene matches. The V gene's germline CDR1 is LGHNA and CDR2 YSLEER. This CDR3 contains 18 residues. The CDR3 DNA reads TGCGCCAGCAGCCAAGAAGGACTAGCGGGAGCAAATTACAATGAGCAGTTCTTC. Its translation: CASSQEGLAGANYNEQFF.

The chain couples TRBV30 to TRBJ1-1, with D unclear. Trimming stripped 0 bases from V and 4 bases from J, with 18 bases between. The CDR3 is made up of 16 amino acids. Germline-derived CDR1 and CDR2 are GTSNPN and SVGIG (reference sequence). Written as DNA, the CDR3 is TGTGCCTGGAGTGTTTCTCAGACAAGCTGGGCCACTGAAGCTTTCTTT. Its translation: CAWSVSQTSWATEAFF.

The chain recombines TRBV10-1 with TRBJ1-3; D perhaps matches TRBD1 (5 bases). With 0 bases removed from V and 1 base from J, the gap between germline ends came to 13 bases. Germline CDR1 and CDR2: WNHNN and SYGVQD (reference sequence). The CDR3 runs 17 residues. CDR3 DNA: TGCGCCAGCAGTGAGTCGTCAAGGGGAACGTCTGGAAACACCATATATTTT. Its protein is CASSESSRGTSGNTIYF.

CDR3 region: CASSRVLASGKFNEQFF. The CDR3 nucleotides read TGCGCCAGCAGCCGAGTCCTGGCTAGCGGGAAATTCAATGAGCAGTTCTTC. This chain joins TRBV4-3 and TRBJ2-1; the match to TRBD2 covers 9 bases. This CDR3 contains 17 residues. The J segment lost 6 bases and the V segment lost 4 bases, leaving 13 bases of the junction unmatched. Germline CDR1 LGHNA, CDR2 YSLEER.

The V gene is TRBV28, the J gene TRBJ1-1; 8 bases line up with TRBD1. The junction had 2 bases not matched to a gene; V was cut back by 3 bases and J by 5 bases. The CDR3 loop spans 13 amino acids. CDR1 and CDR2 (germline): MDHEN, SYDVKM. The CDR3 DNA reads TGTGCCAGCAGTTTTACAGGGGGGACTGAAGCTTTCTTT. This sequence encodes CASSFTGGTEAFF.

The chain links TRBV9 to TRBJ2-1, with 11 positions matching TRBD2. Trimming took 4 bases from V and 10 from J; bases not matched to a gene: 7. The CDR3 length is 14 residues. Germline CDR1 is SGDLS and CDR2 is YYNGEE. The CDR3 sequence is CASSQTSGSAEQFF. Here the CDR3 DNA reads TGTGCCAGCAGCCAAACTAGCGGGAGTGCGGAGCAGTTCTTC.

The chain couples TRBV18 to TRBJ2-1; 10 bases map to TRBD2. After removal of 3 bases from V and 6 bases from J, the junction contained 11 bases not matched to a gene. Germline V lookup: CDR1 KGHSH, CDR2 LQKENI. CDR3 length equals 17 residues. CDR3: CASSPLPSGRGGNEQFF. The CDR3 nucleotides are TGTGCCAGCTCACCCCTGCCTAGCGGGAGAGGGGGCAATGAGCAGTTCTTC.

This clone has just one count. This chain uses TRBV7-3 with TRBJ2-1; TRBD1 is a possible D gene (5 bases). CDR1 and CDR2 from the germline V gene are SGHTA and FQGTGA. The CDR3 is made up of 12 amino acids. The V and J ends lost 2 bases and 6 bases respectively, with 5 bases between them. In nucleotides, the CDR3 is TGTGCCAGCAGCTTACAGGGCAATGAGCAGTTCTTC. Translated, it gives CASSLQGNEQFF.

The V and J genes are TRBV28 and TRBJ2-7; 9 bases align to TRBD2. The germline V gene encodes CDR1 MDHEN and CDR2 SYDVKM. CDR3 size: 16 residues. V lost 5 bases and J lost 2; bases outside the gene matches: 10. The CDR3 loop is CASSRGGGGAPYEQYF. The CDR3 region has the DNA TGTGCCAGCAGTCGAGGGGGCGGGGGGGCCCCCTACGAGCAGTACTTC.

The chain carries TRBV21-1 and TRBJ2-7; the DNA was not compared with TRBD1, the D call given in the table. TRBV21-1 is tagged as a pseudogene. This CDR3 is built from 16 residues. The CDR3 spells CASSKVPGLPNYEQYF. Written as DNA, the CDR3 is TGTGCCAGCAGCAAAGTGCCAGGGCTTCCCAACTACGAGCAGTACTTC.

This chain uses TRBV2 with TRBJ1-2; the D gene is possibly TRBD1 (5 bases). V lost 7 bases and J 4 bases, leaving 25 bases between the germline ends. The CDR3 is made up of 17 amino acids. Germline V CDR1 and CDR2: SNHLY, FYNNEI. This chain's CDR3 is CASTKTRDSGWSYGYTF. The CDR3 DNA sequence: TGTGCCAGCACCAAAACCCGGGACTCCGGATGGTCCTATGGCTACACCTTC.

The J gene is TRBJ1-4, the V gene TRBV4-3; TRBD1 matches 12 bases. This CDR3 region has 16 residues. V shed 4 bases, J shed 7 bases, and the junction held 7 bases outside the gene matches. CDR1 and CDR2 (germline): LGHNA, YSLEER. For the CDR3, the DNA is TGCGCCAGCAGCCGCGGGACAGGGGGCGATCGTGAAAAACTGTTTTTT. Amino acids: CASSRGTGGDREKLFF.

This chain links TRBV6-4 with TRBJ2-2; weak D call: TRBD2 (5 bases). The CDR3 extends over 13 amino acids. CDR1 and CDR2 from the germline V gene are MRHNA and SNTAGT. V lost 5 bases, J lost 4 bases, and 8 bases lay in between. CDR3 DNA: TGTGCCAGCAGTCGGACTCCCACCGGGGAGCTGTTTTTT. Encoded protein: CASSRTPTGELFF.

This clone was detected a few times. V and J are TRBV12-3 or TRBV12-4 and TRBJ2-7, with D possibly matching TRBD2 (6 bases). The CDR3 loop spans 12 amino acids. V was pared by 6 bases and J by 4 bases, with 10 bases between. CDR3 coding DNA: TGTGCCAGCAGAGGGACTTTATACGAGCAGTACTTC. Translation gives CASRGTLYEQYF.

This chain links TRBV18 with TRBJ2-5; TRBD2 matches 7 bases. The J segment lost 4 bases and the V segment lost 6 bases, leaving 11 bases of the junction unmatched. Germline V gene data show CDR1 as KGHSH and CDR2 as LQKENI. The CDR3 runs 15 residues. The CDR3 is CASSWSAGVRETQYF. DNA for the CDR3: TGTGCCAGCTCCTGGAGCGCGGGAGTCAGAGAGACCCAGTACTTC. The full variable domain, its missing parts supplied by reference TRBV18 and TRBJ2-5, is NAGVMQNPRHLVRRRGQEARLRCSPMKGHSHVYWYRQLPEEGLKFMVYLQKENIIDESGMPKERFSAEFPKEGPSILRIQQVVRGDSAAYFCASSWSAGVRETQYFGPGTRLLVL.

The chain combines TRBV28 with TRBJ1-1, with D maybe TRBD1 (5 bases). This CDR3 is 14 amino acids long. V shed 1 base and J shed 4 bases, with 10 bases lying between them. The germline V gene has CDR1 MDHEN and CDR2 SYDVKM. CDR3 region: CASSLFAGGTEAFF. The CDR3 DNA reads as TGTGCCAGCAGTTTATTCGCCGGGGGCACTGAAGCTTTCTTT.

This chain joins TRBV19 and TRBJ2-7, with D hard to call. The CDR3 covers 14 residues. Trimming pared 2 bases from V and 1 base from J, leaving 9 bases between. Germline lookup yields CDR1 LNHDA and CDR2 SQIVND (reference sequence). CDR3 loop: CASSILVVSYEQYF. In nucleotides, the CDR3 is TGTGCCAGTAGTATACTCGTAGTGTCCTACGAGCAGTACTTC.